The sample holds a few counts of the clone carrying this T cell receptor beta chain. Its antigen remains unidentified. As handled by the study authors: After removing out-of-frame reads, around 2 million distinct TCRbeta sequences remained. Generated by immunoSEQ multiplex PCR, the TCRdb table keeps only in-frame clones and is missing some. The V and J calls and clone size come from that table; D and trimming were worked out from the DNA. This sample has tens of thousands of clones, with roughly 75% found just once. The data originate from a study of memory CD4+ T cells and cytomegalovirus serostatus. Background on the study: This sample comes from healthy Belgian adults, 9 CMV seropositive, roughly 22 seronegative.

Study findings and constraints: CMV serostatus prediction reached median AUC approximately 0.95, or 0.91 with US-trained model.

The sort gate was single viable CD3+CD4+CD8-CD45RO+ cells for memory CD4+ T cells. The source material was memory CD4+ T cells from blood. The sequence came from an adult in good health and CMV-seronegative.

In nucleotides, the CDR3 is TGCGCCAGCAGTCGAGATGACTCTGGAAACACCATATATTTT. Encoded protein: CASSRDDSGNTIYF. The genes are TRBV5-1 and TRBJ1-3; no reliable D call. CDR1 and CDR2 from the germline V gene are SGHRS and YFSETQ. The CDR3 runs to 14 residues. V was shortened by 5 bases and J by 0 bases, with 9 bases between the two germline ends.